This is a list of T cell receptor beta chains from one sample in a study of T cell repertoires in cytomegalovirus infection. TCRdb re-analysed the reads in MiXCR, keeping a single row per CDR3 protein. The sample contains roughly 570,000 distinct CDR3 sequences, around two fifths of which appear only once. Antigen specificity for these receptors is unknown. Sample: cultured PBMCs, taken from culture after CMV antigen stimulation. All receptors come from a human donor in good health (CMV status not recorded). Some clones in this sample may be carry-over from other donors' samples. The CDR3 runs from the conserved cysteine through the conserved F or W. The D gene is left open where the match is weak. Not all rows give a size; the values are once, few, many and, for expanded clones, a class.

v_call	cdr3_length	clone_size	j_call	d_call	cdr3_aa	cdr3_nt
TRBV7-6	14	many	TRBJ2-1	-	CASSLAGSYNEQFF	TGTGCCAGCAGCTTAGCGGGTTCCTACAATGAGCAGTTCTTC
TRBV6-2/TRBV6-3	14	many	TRBJ2-5	-	CASSYPTGLETQYF	TGTGCCAGCAGTTACCCCACAGGGCTGGAGACCCAGTACTTC
TRBV7-9	14	-	TRBJ1-2	-	CASSLDGGDYGYTF	TGTGCCAGCAGCTTAGACGGAGGGGACTATGGCTACACCTTC
TRBV12-3/TRBV12-4	15	few	TRBJ1-2	-	CASSIYRESYYGYTF	TGTGCCAGCAGTATATACAGGGAGAGCTACTATGGCTACACCTTC
TRBV7-8	14	few	TRBJ1-1	-	CASSLRRDTTEAFF	TGTGCCAGCAGCTTACGCAGGGACACCACTGAAGCTTTCTTT
TRBV5-1	14	-	TRBJ2-1	-	CASSLRTGNNEQFF	TGCGCCAGCAGCTTGAGGACTGGAAACAATGAGCAGTTCTTC
TRBV7-9	14	-	TRBJ2-1	-	CASSLVAGPNEQFF	TGTGCCAGCAGCTTAGTTGCAGGGCCCAATGAGCAGTTCTTC
TRBV28	13	-	TRBJ2-1	-	CASSFPARDEQFF	TGTGCCAGCAGTTTCCCTGCTCGGGATGAGCAGTTCTTC
TRBV12-3/TRBV12-4	15	-	TRBJ2-2	TRBD1	CASSMDRDYTGELFF	TGTGCCAGCAGCATGGACAGGGATTACACCGGGGAGCTGTTTTTT
TRBV5-6	15	-	TRBJ2-4	TRBD2	CASSRTSGGKNIQYF	TGTGCCAGCAGCAGGACTAGCGGGGGGAAAAACATTCAGTACTTC
TRBV7-2	18	-	TRBJ2-3	TRBD2	CASSLAGNSGRVAYTQYF	TGTGCCAGCAGCTTAGCGGGGAATAGCGGGAGGGTTGCATATACGCAGTATTTT
TRBV10-3	15	few	TRBJ2-7	-	CAISESGLGTYEQYF	TGTGCCATCAGTGAGTCGGGACTTGGGACCTACGAGCAGTACTTC
TRBV2	17	-	TRBJ2-3	TRBD2	CASIRLAGGSSTDTQYF	TGTGCCAGCATCCGACTAGCGGGTGGGTCTAGCACAGATACGCAGTATTTT
TRBV19	15	-	TRBJ1-4	-	CASTVRRTTNEKLFF	TGTGCCAGTACCGTTCGGAGAACAACTAATGAAAAACTGTTTTTT
TRBV10-3	18	once	TRBJ2-1	-	CAISEFSDFTGVYNEQFF	TGTGCCATCAGTGAGTTCTCGGACTTCACAGGAGTCTACAATGAGCAGTTCTTC
TRBV5-4	14	few	TRBJ2-3	-	CASIPGPGTDTQYF	TGTGCCAGCATCCCGGGACCAGGGACAGATACGCAGTATTTT
TRBV4-1	17	-	TRBJ2-3	TRBD2	CASSQPPASGYTDTQYF	TGCGCCAGCAGCCAACCCCCGGCTAGCGGGTACACAGATACGCAGTATTTT
TRBV7-2	16	-	TRBJ2-2	-	CASSNNEVSSTGELFF	TGTGCCAGCAGCAATAATGAGGTTTCCAGCACCGGGGAGCTGTTTTTT
TRBV12-3/TRBV12-4	12	once	TRBJ1-2	-	CASSSGVYGYTF	TGTGCCAGCAGTTCAGGGGTCTATGGCTACACCTTC
TRBV4-1	16	-	TRBJ2-3	TRBD2	CASSQEPSGGADTQYF	TGCGCCAGCAGCCAAGAGCCCAGCGGGGGGGCAGATACGCAGTATTTT
TRBV7-2	15	few	TRBJ1-3	-	CASSLVGSGGNTIYF	TGTGCCAGCAGCTTAGTAGGGTCCGGTGGAAACACCATATATTTT
TRBV6-5	16	-	TRBJ2-5	-	CASPLRLPGLQETQDF	TGTGCCAGCCCTCTCAGACTCCCGGGACTTCAAGAGACCCAGGACTTC